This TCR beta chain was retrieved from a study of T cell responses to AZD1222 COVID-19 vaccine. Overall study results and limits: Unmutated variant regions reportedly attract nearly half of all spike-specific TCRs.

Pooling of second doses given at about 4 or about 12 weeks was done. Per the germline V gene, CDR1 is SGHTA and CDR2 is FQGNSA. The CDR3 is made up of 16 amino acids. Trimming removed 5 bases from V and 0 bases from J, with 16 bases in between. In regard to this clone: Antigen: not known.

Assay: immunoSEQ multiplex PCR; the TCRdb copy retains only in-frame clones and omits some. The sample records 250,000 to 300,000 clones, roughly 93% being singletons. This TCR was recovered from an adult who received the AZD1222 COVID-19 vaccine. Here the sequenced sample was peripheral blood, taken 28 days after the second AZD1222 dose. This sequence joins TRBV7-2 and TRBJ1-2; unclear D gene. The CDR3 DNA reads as TGTGCCAGCAGCCCTCCGGGAGGGAGGACTAACTATGGCTACACCTTC. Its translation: CASSPPGGRTNYGYTF.